A selection of T cell receptor beta chains follows, all from one sample in a study of blood T cell repertoires in COVID-19. Libraries were prepared by immunoSEQ multiplex PCR; TCRdb keeps only in-frame clonotypes and omits some of them. The data hold 350,000 or so clones, with about nine tenths observed a single time. The sequencing sample was made of peripheral blood. Every receptor here comes from a woman between 55 and 75 years old with COVID-19, enrolled during active disease. CDR3s leave out the opening cysteine and the closing phenylalanine or tryptophan.

v_gene | len | CDR3aa
TRBV5-1 | 12 | ASSLVAGSYEQY
TRBV5-5 | 15 | ASSLRQVRANTGELF
TRBV5-1 | 12 | ASSPRQNTGELF
TRBV18 | 17 | ASSPPRAGGPYSGNTIY
TRBV7-8 | 10 | ASSLAGEGYT
TRBV27 | 13 | ASSSPSGSNQPQH
TRBV3-1/TRBV3-2 | 11 | ASSQVFSGELF
TRBV5-5 | 11 | ASRGQEMGGYT
TRBV19 | 14 | ASSIDLLRRGGEQF
TRBV3-1/TRBV3-2 | 13 | ASSPQGGPSYEQY
TRBV30 | 13 | AWSVLGTYNSPLH
TRBV7-3 | 12 | ASSLGGKHNEQF
TRBV19 | 11 | ASIGNLNQPQH
TRBV5-1 | 12 | ASSSQGAVYGYT
TRBV2 | 11 | ASSTINGNTIY
TRBV5-1 | 15 | ASSFLTGGKGRETQY
TRBV28 | 11 | ASSLTRNTEAF
TRBV5-1 | 12 | ASSLSSGEETQY
TRBV5-6 | 14 | ASSAGRAKGDTEAF
TRBV28 | 13 | ASSLVRRFQETQY
TRBV5-1 | 11 | ASSLQVSYEQY
TRBV5-1 | 12 | ASSPADLNYGYT
TRBV19 | 13 | ASSIDWGQDQPQH
TRBV7-8 | 14 | ASSVIPGQGNQPQH
TRBV4-2 | 14 | ASKGAGELSTGELF
TRBV5-6 | 9 | ASSLIGEQF
TRBV5-8 | 12 | ASSLEFGGETQY
TRBV11-2 | 11 | ASSYPARTEAF
TRBV11-3 | 12 | ASSGLAGGGEQF
TRBV6-6 | 11 | ASHKNREETQY
TRBV5-1 | 12 | ASSFGRGDEKLF
TRBV5-1 | 11 | ASTRGSGNTIY
TRBV3-1/TRBV3-2 | 13 | ASSLALGGNQPQH
TRBV7-9 | 13 | ASSRKGAATGELF
TRBV25-1 | 11 | ASRDSPGAEAF
TRBV5-6 | 14 | ASSVRTGGPGNTIY
TRBV2 | 12 | ASSIQGKQDTIY